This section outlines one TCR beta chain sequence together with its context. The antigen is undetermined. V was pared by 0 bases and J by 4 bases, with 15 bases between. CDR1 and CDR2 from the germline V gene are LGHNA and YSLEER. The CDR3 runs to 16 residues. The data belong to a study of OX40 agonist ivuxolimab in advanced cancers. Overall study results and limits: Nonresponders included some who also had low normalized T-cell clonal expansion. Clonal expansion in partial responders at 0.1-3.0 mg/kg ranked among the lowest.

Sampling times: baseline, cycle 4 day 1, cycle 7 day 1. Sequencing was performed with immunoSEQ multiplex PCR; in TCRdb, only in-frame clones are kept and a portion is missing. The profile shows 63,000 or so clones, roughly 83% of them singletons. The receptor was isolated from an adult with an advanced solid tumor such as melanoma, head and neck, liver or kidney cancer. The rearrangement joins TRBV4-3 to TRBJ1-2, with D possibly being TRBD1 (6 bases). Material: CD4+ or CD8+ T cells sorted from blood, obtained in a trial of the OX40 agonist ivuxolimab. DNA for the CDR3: TGCGCCAGCAGCCAAGATCGGTGGGGGGGCTCCTATGGCTACACCTTC. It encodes CASSQDRWGGSYGYTF.